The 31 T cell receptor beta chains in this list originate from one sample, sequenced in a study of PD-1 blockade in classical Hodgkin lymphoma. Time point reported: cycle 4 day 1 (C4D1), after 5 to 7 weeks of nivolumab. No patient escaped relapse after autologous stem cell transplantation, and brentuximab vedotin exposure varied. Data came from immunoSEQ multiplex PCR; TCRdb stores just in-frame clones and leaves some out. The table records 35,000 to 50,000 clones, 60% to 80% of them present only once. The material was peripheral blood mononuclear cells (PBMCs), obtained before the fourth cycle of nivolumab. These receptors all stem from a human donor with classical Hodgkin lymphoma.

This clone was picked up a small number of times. The chain's CDR3 is CASSPRNGGYTF. In DNA form, the CDR3 reads TGTGCCAGCTCCCCTCGAAACGGGGGCTACACCTTC. This chain connects TRBV18 to TRBJ1-2; D gene ambiguous. The CDR3 is made up of 12 amino acids. V gave up 6 bases and J gave up 8 bases, with 13 bases separating them. CDR1 KGHSH and CDR2 LQKENI come from the germline V gene.

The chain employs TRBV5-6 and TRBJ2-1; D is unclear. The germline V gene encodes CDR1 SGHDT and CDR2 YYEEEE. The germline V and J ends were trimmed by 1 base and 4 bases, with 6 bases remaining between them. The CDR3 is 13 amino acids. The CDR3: CASSLSWYNEQFF. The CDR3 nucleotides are TGTGCCAGCAGCTTGAGCTGGTACAATGAGCAGTTCTTC.

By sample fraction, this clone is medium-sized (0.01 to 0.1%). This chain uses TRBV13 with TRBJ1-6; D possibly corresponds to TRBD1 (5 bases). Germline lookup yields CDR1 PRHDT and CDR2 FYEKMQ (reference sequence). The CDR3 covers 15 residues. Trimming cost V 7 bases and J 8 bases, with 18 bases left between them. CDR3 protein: CASTITQGRYSPLHF. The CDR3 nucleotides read TGTGCCAGCACCATTACTCAGGGTCGTTATTCACCCCTCCACTTT.

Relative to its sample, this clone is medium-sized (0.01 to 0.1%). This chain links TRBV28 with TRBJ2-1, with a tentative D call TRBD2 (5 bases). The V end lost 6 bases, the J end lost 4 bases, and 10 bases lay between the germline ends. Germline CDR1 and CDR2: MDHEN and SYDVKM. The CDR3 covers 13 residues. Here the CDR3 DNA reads TGTGCCAGCAGCTGGGAGTCATACAATGAGCAGTTCTTC. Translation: CASSWESYNEQFF.

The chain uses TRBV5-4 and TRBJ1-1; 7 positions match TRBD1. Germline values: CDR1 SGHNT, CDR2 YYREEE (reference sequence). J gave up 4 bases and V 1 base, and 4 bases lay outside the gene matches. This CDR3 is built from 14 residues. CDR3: CASSLSGGGTEAFF. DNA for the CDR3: TGTGCCAGCAGCTTGTCAGGGGGAGGCACTGAAGCTTTCTTT.

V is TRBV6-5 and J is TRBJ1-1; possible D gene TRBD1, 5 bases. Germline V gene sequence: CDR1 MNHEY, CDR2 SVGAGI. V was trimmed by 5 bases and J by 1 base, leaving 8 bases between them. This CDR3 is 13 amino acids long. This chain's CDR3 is CASSDDRNTEAFF. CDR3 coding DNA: TGTGCCAGCAGTGACGACAGGAACACTGAAGCTTTCTTT.

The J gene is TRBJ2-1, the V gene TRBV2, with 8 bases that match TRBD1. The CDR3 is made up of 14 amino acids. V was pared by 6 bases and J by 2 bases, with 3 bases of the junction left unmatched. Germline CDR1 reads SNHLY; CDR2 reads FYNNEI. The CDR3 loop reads CASRYRGAYNEQFF. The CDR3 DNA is TGTGCCAGCAGATACAGGGGGGCCTACAATGAGCAGTTCTTC.

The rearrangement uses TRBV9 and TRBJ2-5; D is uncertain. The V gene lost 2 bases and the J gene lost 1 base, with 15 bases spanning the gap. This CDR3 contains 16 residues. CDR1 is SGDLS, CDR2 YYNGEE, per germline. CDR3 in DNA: TGTGCCAGCAGCGTCTGGCCAAGGCCACGCCAAGAGACCCAGTACTTC. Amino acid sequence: CASSVWPRPRQETQYF.

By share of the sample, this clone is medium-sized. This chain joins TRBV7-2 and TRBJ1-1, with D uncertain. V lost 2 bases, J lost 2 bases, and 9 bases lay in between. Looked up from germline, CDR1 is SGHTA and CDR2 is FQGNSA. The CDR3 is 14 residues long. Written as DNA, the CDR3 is TGTGCCAGCAGCTTACTTCGGGGAAACACTGAAGCTTTCTTT. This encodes CASSLLRGNTEAFF.

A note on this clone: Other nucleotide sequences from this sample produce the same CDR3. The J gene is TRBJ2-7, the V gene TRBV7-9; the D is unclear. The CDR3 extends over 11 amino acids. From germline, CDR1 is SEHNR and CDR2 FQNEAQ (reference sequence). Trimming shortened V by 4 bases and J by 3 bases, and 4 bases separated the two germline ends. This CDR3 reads CASSSDYEQYF. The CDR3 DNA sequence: TGTGCCAGCAGCTCCGACTACGAGCAGTACTTC.

This CDR3 is CASSGTAWYEQYF. The CDR3 DNA reads as TGTGCCAGTAGTGGGACAGCCTGGTACGAGCAGTACTTC. V and J are TRBV19 and TRBJ2-7, with 7 bases that match TRBD1. The germline gives CDR1 LNHDA, CDR2 SQIVND (reference sequence). The J segment lost 4 bases and the V segment lost 5 bases, leaving 5 bases of the junction unmatched. The CDR3 loop spans 13 amino acids.

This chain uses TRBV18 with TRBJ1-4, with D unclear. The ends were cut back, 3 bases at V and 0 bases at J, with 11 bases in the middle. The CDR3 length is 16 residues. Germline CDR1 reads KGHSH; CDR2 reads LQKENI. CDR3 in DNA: TGTGCCAGCTCACCGGAGACGGCTGCAACTAATGAAAAACTGTTTTTT. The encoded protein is CASSPETAATNEKLFF.

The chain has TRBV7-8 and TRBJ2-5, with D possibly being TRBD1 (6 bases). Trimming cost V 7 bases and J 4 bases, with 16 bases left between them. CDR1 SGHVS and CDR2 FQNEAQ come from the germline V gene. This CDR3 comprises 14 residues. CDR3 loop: CASKMAGESETQYF. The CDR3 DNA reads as TGTGCCAGCAAAATGGCAGGGGAGTCAGAGACCCAGTACTTC.

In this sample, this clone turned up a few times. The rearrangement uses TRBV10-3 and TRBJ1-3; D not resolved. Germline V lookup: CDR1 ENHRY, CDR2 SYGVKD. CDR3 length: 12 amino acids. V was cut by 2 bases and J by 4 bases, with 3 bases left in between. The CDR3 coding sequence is TGTGCCATCAGTGAGGAAGGAAACACCATATATTTT. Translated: CAISEEGNTIYF.

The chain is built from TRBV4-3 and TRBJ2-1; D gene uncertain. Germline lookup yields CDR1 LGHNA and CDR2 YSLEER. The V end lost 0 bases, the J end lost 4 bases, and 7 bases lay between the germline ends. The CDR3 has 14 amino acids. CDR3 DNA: TGCGCCAGCAGCCAAGACATGGCTTACAATGAGCAGTTCTTC. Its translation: CASSQDMAYNEQFF.

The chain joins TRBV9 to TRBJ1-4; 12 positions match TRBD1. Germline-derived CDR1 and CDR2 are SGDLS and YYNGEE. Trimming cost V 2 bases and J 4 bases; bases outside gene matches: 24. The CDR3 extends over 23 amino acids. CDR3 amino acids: CASSVGDGFGTGGRLALNEKLFF. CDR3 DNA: TGTGCCAGCAGCGTGGGTGACGGTTTCGGGACAGGGGGCCGGTTGGCGCTTAATGAAAAACTGTTTTTT.

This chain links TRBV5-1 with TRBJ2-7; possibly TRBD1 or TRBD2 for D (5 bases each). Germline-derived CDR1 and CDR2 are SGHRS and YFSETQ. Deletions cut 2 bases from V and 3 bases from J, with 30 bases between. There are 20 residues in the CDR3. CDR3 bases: TGCGCCAGCAGCTTTTACCCGACCACTGTACAGAGGGGCCCCCGCTACGAGCAGTACTTC. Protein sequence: CASSFYPTTVQRGPRYEQYF.

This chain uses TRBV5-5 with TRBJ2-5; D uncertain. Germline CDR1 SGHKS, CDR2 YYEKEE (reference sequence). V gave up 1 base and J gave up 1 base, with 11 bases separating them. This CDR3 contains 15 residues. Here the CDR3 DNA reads TGTGCCAGCAGCTTGCATATTGTCAGCCAAGAGACCCAGTACTTC. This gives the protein CASSLHIVSQETQYF.

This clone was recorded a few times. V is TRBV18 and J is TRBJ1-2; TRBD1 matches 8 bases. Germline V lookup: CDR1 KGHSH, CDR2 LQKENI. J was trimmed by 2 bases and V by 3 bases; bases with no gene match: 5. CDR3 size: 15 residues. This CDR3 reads CASSPQGAGNYGYTF. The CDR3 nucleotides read TGTGCCAGCTCACCTCAGGGGGCAGGGAACTATGGCTACACCTTC.

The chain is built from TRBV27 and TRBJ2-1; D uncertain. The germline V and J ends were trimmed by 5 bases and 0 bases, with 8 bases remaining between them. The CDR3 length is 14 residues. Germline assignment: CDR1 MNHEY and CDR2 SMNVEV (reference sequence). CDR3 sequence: CASSVVGSYNEQFF. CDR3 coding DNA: TGTGCCAGCAGTGTAGTCGGCTCCTACAATGAGCAGTTCTTC.

The CDR3 reads CASSLLGAYEQYF. Written as DNA, the CDR3 is TGTGCCAGCAGTTTATTGGGAGCCTACGAGCAGTACTTC. The J gene is TRBJ2-5, the V gene TRBV27; D perhaps matches TRBD2 (5 bases). The closer fit of TRBJ2-7 to the DNA end suggests the J call may be wrong. The germline gives CDR1 MNHEY, CDR2 SMNVEV (reference sequence). CDR3 size: 13 residues.

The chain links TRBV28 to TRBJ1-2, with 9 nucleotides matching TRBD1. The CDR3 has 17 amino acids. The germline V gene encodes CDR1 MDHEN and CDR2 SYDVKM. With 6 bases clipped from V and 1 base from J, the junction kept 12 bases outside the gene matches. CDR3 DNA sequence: TGTGCCAGCAGGGGCCTCATGGGACAGGGAATTAACTATGGCTACACCTTC. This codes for CASRGLMGQGINYGYTF.

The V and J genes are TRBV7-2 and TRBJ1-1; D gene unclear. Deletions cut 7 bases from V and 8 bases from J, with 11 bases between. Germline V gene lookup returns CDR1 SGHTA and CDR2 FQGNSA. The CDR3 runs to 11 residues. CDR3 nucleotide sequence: TGTGCCAGCAACTTGGCCCGAGAAGCTTTCTTT. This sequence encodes CASNLAREAFF.

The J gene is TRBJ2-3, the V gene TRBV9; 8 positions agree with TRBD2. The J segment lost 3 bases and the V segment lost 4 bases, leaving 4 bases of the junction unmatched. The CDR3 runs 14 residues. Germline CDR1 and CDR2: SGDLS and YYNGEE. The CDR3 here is CASSLGLATDTQYF. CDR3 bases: TGTGCCAGCAGCCTCGGACTAGCAACAGATACGCAGTATTTT.

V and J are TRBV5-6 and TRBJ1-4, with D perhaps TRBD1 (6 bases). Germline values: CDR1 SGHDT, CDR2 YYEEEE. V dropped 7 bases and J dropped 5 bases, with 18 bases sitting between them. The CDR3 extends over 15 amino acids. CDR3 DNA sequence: TGTGCCAGCTCCTTGGTGGACAGTCCCAATGAAAAACTGTTTTTT. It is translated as CASSLVDSPNEKLFF.

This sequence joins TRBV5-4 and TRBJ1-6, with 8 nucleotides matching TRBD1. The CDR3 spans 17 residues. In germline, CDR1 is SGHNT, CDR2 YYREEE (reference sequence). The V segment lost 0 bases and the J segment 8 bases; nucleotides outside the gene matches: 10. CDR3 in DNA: TGTGCCAGCAGCTTGGTCGGGCGACAGGGGATCGATTCACCCCTCCACTTT. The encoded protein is CASSLVGRQGIDSPLHF.

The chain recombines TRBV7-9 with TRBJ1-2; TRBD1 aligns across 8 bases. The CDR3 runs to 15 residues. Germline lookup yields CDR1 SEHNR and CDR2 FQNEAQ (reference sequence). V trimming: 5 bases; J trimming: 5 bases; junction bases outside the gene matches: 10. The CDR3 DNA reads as TGTGCCAGCAGCCCCCTCGGACAGGGTCTTTATGGCTACACCTTC. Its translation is CASSPLGQGLYGYTF. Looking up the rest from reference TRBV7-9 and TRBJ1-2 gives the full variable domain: DTGVSQNPRHKITKRGQNVTFRCDPISEHNRLYWYRQTLGQGPEFLTYFQNEAQLEKSRLLSDRFSAERPKGSFSTLEIQRTEQGDSAMYLCASSPLGQGLYGYTFGSGTRLTVV.

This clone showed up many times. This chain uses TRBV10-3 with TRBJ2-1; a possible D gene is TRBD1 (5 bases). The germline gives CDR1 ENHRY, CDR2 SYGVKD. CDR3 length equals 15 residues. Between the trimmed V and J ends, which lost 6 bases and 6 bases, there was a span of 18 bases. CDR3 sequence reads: CAISSHETAINEQFF. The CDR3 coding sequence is TGTGCCATCAGCAGCCACGAGACAGCCATCAATGAGCAGTTCTTC.

In DNA form, the CDR3 reads TGTGCCAGTCGGGACCCCATGAACACTGAAGCTTTCTTT. It is translated as CASRDPMNTEAFF. The chain couples TRBV19 to TRBJ1-1, with a possible D match to TRBD1 (5 bases). Deletions cut 8 bases from V and 0 bases from J, with 10 bases between. The CDR3 covers 13 residues. Germline values: CDR1 LNHDA, CDR2 SQIVND (reference sequence).

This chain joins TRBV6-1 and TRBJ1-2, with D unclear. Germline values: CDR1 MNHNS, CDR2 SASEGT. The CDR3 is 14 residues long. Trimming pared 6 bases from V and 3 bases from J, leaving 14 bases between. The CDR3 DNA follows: TGTGCCAGCAGGAACTTAGAGACGTACTATGGCTACACCTTC. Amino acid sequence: CASRNLETYYGYTF.

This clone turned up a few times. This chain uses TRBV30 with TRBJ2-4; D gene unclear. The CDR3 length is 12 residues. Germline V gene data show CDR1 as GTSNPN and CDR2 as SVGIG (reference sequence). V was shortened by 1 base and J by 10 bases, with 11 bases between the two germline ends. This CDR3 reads CAWSDPSPIQYF. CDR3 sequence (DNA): TGTGCCTGGAGTGACCCTTCTCCAATTCAGTACTTC. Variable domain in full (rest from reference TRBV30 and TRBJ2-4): SQTIHQWPATLVQPVGSPLSLECTVEGTSNPNLYWYRQAAGRGLQLLFYSVGIGQISSEVPQNLSASRPQDRQFILSSKKLLLSDSGFYLCAWSDPSPIQYFGAGTRLSVL.